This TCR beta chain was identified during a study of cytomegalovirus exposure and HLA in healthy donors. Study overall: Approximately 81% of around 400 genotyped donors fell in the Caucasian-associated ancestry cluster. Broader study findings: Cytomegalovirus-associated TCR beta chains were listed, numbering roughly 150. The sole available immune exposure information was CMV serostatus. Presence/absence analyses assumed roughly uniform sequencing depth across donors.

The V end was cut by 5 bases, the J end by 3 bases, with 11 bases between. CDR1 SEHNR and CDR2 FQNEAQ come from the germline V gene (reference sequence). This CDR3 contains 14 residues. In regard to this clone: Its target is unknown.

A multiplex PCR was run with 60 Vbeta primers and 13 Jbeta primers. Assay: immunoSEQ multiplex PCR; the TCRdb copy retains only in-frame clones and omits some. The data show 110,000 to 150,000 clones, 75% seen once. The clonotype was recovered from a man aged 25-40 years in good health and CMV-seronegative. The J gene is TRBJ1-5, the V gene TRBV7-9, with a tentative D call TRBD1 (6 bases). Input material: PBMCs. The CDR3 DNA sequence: TGTGCCAGCAGCAAGGGACAAGTCAATCAGCCCCAGCATTTT. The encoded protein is CASSKGQVNQPQHF.